This T cell receptor (beta chain) was sequenced for a study of blood T cell repertoires in COVID-19. Overall study context: There were acute and convalescent COVID-19 samples, and they came from the United States, Italy and Spain. In each case, the material was cDNA or gDNA derived from T cells, B-cell-depleted T cells, or PBMCs.

The protocol was immunoSEQ multiplex PCR, while the TCRdb copy is restricted to in-frame clones and leaves out a portion. The sample has some 200,000 clones, 82% seen once; the top ten hold approximately 6.9%. CDR1 GTSNPN and CDR2 SVGIG come from the germline V gene (reference sequence). There are 12 residues in the CDR3. V dropped 4 bases and J dropped 0 bases, with 6 bases sitting between them. This sequence originates from a human donor with acute or convalescent COVID-19. The donor label of this sample is uncertain. Source material: peripheral blood. The rearrangement joins TRBV30 to TRBJ1-2; no clear D gene. The CDR3 is CAWTATNYGYTF. The CDR3 DNA reads as TGTGCCTGGACAGCGACTAACTATGGCTACACCTTC.